Listed below are T cell receptor beta chains from one sample, sequenced in a study of OX40 agonist ivuxolimab in advanced cancers. Generated by immunoSEQ multiplex PCR, the TCRdb table keeps only in-frame clones and is missing some. The data hold around 37,000 clones, with around four fifths observed a single time. Sample: CD4+ or CD8+ T cells sorted from blood, taken in a trial of the OX40 agonist ivuxolimab. The receptors come from an adult with an advanced solid tumor such as melanoma, head and neck, liver or kidney cancer. Each CDR3 is given with its conserved first and last residue. Each record gives: J gene, clone size, V gene, D gene, CDR3 DNA, CDR3 protein. The D gene is left open where the match is weak. Part of the rows lack a size; the others show once, few, many or a class for expanded clones.

TRBJ1-1,once,TRBV29-1,.,TGCAGCGTCCCCGCACAGGGAGGCACTGAAGCTTTCTTT,CSVPAQGGTEAFF
TRBJ2-1,.,TRBV30,TRBD2,TGTGCCTGGAGTGGCCCAGCGGGAGTACAGCAGTTCTTC,CAWSGPAGVQQFF
TRBJ1-4,.,TRBV7-2,.,TGTGCCAGCAGCTTAGCTGGGGTTCCTAATGAAAAACTGTTTTTT,CASSLAGVPNEKLFF
TRBJ2-1,.,TRBV9,TRBD2,TGTGCCAGCAGCTTCTCCCTGGCTAGCGGACCCTACAATGAGCAGTTCTTC,CASSFSLASGPYNEQFF
TRBJ1-5,.,TRBV18,.,TGTGCCAGCTCACAGGGGTTAAGTCAGCCCCAGCATTTT,CASSQGLSQPQHF
TRBJ2-4,.,TRBV28,TRBD2,TGTGCCAGCAGTCAACCCTGGACTAGCGGGAGGGGAGTGGCCAAAAACATTCAGTACTTC,CASSQPWTSGRGVAKNIQYF
TRBJ2-1,few,TRBV10-3,.,TGTGCCATCAGTGAGAACCCCGACGATGAGCAGTTCTTC,CAISENPDDEQFF
TRBJ2-2,.,TRBV27,TRBD2,TGTGCCAGCAGCTTTTCGGCGGGAGGTACCGGGGAGCTGTTTTTT,CASSFSAGGTGELFF
TRBJ1-2,.,TRBV11-2,TRBD1,TGTGCCAGCAGCTTTCTACATTCCAGGGGGGTTTCTAACTATGGCTACACCTTC,CASSFLHSRGVSNYGYTF
TRBJ2-1,.,TRBV14,.,TGTGCCAGCAGCCCGAGGGTTTACAATGAGCAGTTCTTC,CASSPRVYNEQFF
TRBJ1-2,few,TRBV6-5,.,TGTGCCAGCACCTCCGGACAGCTCTATGGCTACACCTTC,CASTSGQLYGYTF
TRBJ2-5,.,TRBV6-6,.,TGTGCCAGCAGTGGCCTAGGAGGGAGGTGGGGGACCCAGTACTTC,CASSGLGGRWGTQYF
TRBJ2-7,.,TRBV11-2,TRBD2,TGTGCCAGCAGCTTAGAGGCCCCAGCGGGGGGACTCTACGAGCAGTACTTC,CASSLEAPAGGLYEQYF
TRBJ1-1,.,TRBV2,TRBD1,TGTGCCAGCAGTTATACAGGGGGGAACACTGAAGCTTTCTTT,CASSYTGGNTEAFF
TRBJ2-7,.,TRBV10-2,.,TGCGCCAGCAGGCGGGACCGGAGGGACGAGCAGTACTTC,CASRRDRRDEQYF
TRBJ2-1,.,TRBV2,TRBD2,TGTGCCAGCAGTGGGGCTAGCGGGAGGGTAACCGGGGAGCAGTTCTTC,CASSGASGRVTGEQFF
TRBJ2-3,.,TRBV2,.,TGTGCCAGTCTGAGAACAGATACGCAGTATTTT,CASLRTDTQYF
TRBJ1-2,.,TRBV6-1,.,TGTGCCAGCAGTGAGTCGGGGGTCTATGGCTACACCTTC,CASSESGVYGYTF
TRBJ2-1,.,TRBV19,.,TGTGCCAGTAGCCCTTCGGGTGGACCCGTAGTAAATGAGCAGTTCTTC,CASSPSGGPVVNEQFF
TRBJ1-5,.,TRBV28,.,TGTGCCAGCAGTTTATTCGGGGCAGCTCAGCCCCAGCATTTT,CASSLFGAAQPQHF
TRBJ1-5,.,TRBV27,.,TGTGCCAGCAGTTTATGGCGCGACAATCAGCCCCAGCATTTT,CASSLWRDNQPQHF
TRBJ1-5,.,TRBV6-5,TRBD1,TGTGCCAGCAGTCTTACAGGGGAGCAGCCCCAGCATTTT,CASSLTGEQPQHF
TRBJ1-1,medium-sized,TRBV5-1,.,TGCGCCAGCAGCAGGACAGATCCGAACACTGAAGCTTTCTTT,CASSRTDPNTEAFF
TRBJ1-6,few,TRBV2,TRBD1,TGTGCCAGCAGGCTCCGGGACAGGGGATATTCACCCCTCCACTTT,CASRLRDRGYSPLHF
TRBJ1-1,.,TRBV19,TRBD1,TGTGCCAGCCGGACAGGGGAGGGAAGGGGCACTGAAGCTTTCTTT,CASRTGEGRGTEAFF
TRBJ1-3,.,TRBV28,.,TGTGCCAGCAGCCCCACCGGGATAGCTGGAAACACCATATATTTT,CASSPTGIAGNTIYF
TRBJ2-7,.,TRBV5-1,.,TGCGCCAGCTATCAGAACCTCGACAGCACCTACGAGCAGTACTTC,CASYQNLDSTYEQYF
TRBJ2-3,.,TRBV9,.,TGTGCCAGCAGCGTAGTAGGCAGGGGAGCCCCCACAGATACGCAGTATTTT,CASSVVGRGAPTDTQYF
TRBJ2-1,.,TRBV10-3,TRBD1,TGTGCCATCAGCAGGGGAACAGGGACAGGTGAGCAGTTCTTC,CAISRGTGTGEQFF
TRBJ1-3,few,TRBV28,TRBD1,TGTGCCAGCAGTTTCGCTACAGGGGGTGGAAACACCATATATTTT,CASSFATGGGNTIYF
TRBJ1-2,.,TRBV28,.,TGTGCCAGCAGTCTAAGTCACACTGGCTACACCTTC,CASSLSHTGYTF
TRBJ2-4,few,TRBV9,TRBD1,TGTGCCAGCAGCGTAGCCGGGGACAGTGGCCACATTCAGTACTTC,CASSVAGDSGHIQYF
TRBJ2-2,once,TRBV27,.,TGTGCCAGCAGTTTATCGATCACCGGGGAGCTGTTTTTT,CASSLSITGELFF
TRBJ1-2,.,TRBV4-3,.,TGCGCCAGCAGCCAAGATGAGAGCGGGGTCTATGGCTACACCTTC,CASSQDESGVYGYTF
TRBJ2-3,.,TRBV7-2,.,TGTGCCAGCAGCTTAGGTAATGCAGATACGCAGTATTTT,CASSLGNADTQYF
TRBJ2-3,.,TRBV7-6,.,TGTGCCAGCAGCCCTGCGACCGATACGCAGTATTTT,CASSPATDTQYF
TRBJ2-2,.,TRBV28,TRBD1,TGTGCCAGCAGAAAGGGACAGGGGGTGGACACCGGGGAGCTGTTTTTT,CASRKGQGVDTGELFF
TRBJ1-1,.,TRBV7-9,.,TGTGCCAGCAGTAAAAGGAACACTGAAGCTTTCTTT,CASSKRNTEAFF
TRBJ2-5,few,TRBV7-7,.,TGTGCCAGCAGCTTAGGCCAGGGCGAGACCCAGTACTTC,CASSLGQGETQYF
TRBJ2-7,few,TRBV28,.,TGTGCCAGCTCATGGTCCTACGAGCAGTACTTC,CASSWSYEQYF
TRBJ2-5,.,TRBV2,.,TGTGCCAGCAGTGAGCGCGAGACCCAGTACTTC,CASSERETQYF
TRBJ1-4,.,TRBV14,TRBD1,TGTGCCAGCAGCCAAGGGACAGGGTTCGACGTGCGACGTGAAAAACTGTTTTTT,CASSQGTGFDVRREKLFF
TRBJ1-2,.,TRBV21-1,.,TGTGCCAGCAGCAAAGTAGGCAGGGCGCTTGGCTACACCTTC,CASSKVGRALGYTF
TRBJ2-7,.,TRBV28,TRBD2,TGTGCCAGCAGCCCCACCGGCGGGGGGGGTTCCTACGAGCAGTACTTC,CASSPTGGGGSYEQYF
TRBJ2-7,few,TRBV4-3,.,TGCGCCAGCAGCCAAGAAACTTTTCGACACGAGCAGTACTTC,CASSQETFRHEQYF
TRBJ1-1,.,TRBV5-1,.,TGCGCCAGCAGCTTACAAGGGGGGATGAACACTGAAGCTTTCTTT,CASSLQGGMNTEAFF
TRBJ1-1,.,TRBV30,TRBD1,TGTGCCTGGACAGGGGGGACTACTGAAGCTTTCTTT,CAWTGGTTEAFF
TRBJ1-4,.,TRBV11-2,.,TGTGCCAGCAGCTTAGGCACCGCAACTAATGAAAAACTGTTTTTT,CASSLGTATNEKLFF
TRBJ2-7,.,TRBV5-4,.,TGTGCCAGCAGCGTCGCGGGCCCCTACGAGCAGTACTTC,CASSVAGPYEQYF
TRBJ1-1,.,TRBV5-4,.,TGTGCCAGCAGCCAAGGGGTTTTAGGGGGGTATGGCACTGAAGCTTTCTTT,CASSQGVLGGYGTEAFF
TRBJ2-1,few,TRBV10-2,TRBD1,TGCGCCAGCAGTGAGGGGACAGGTGGTGAGCAGTTCTTC,CASSEGTGGEQFF
TRBJ2-3,.,TRBV28,.,TGTGCCAGCAGTAAAGACACGGGTGGTATGGATACGCAGTATTTT,CASSKDTGGMDTQYF
TRBJ2-1,few,TRBV18,.,TGTGCCAGCTCACCACTTCGGACAGCTGAGCAGTTCTTC,CASSPLRTAEQFF
TRBJ1-1,few,TRBV27,TRBD1,TGTGCCAGCAGTACCCAGGGACAGAGGAACACTGAAGCTTTCTTT,CASSTQGQRNTEAFF
TRBJ2-1,.,TRBV27,.,TGTGCCAGCAGTTCGCCTTTAATATCGGGGTATGAGCAGTTCTTC,CASSSPLISGYEQFF
TRBJ1-5,.,TRBV18,TRBD1,TGTGCCAGCTCACCCGGGACAGGGGGCACTCGTCAGCCCCAGCATTTT,CASSPGTGGTRQPQHF